Included here is one TCR beta chain sequence, with context. Its cognate antigen is unknown. The CDR3 is 17 amino acids. Trimming cost V 0 bases and J 2 bases, with 16 bases left between them. Looked up from germline, CDR1 is SGHRS and CDR2 is YFSETQ. Healthy Caucasian individuals from Russia aged 6 to 90 were enrolled as donors. The data were taken from a study of blood T cells in healthy people across ages. Overall study results and limits: Investigators viewed diversity estimates from one million T cells as underestimates, the study reported.

With a J-beta primer mix and a sample-barcoded 5' primer, a second PCR ran about 7 to 12 cycles. One entry per CDR3 protein, called by TCRdb with MiXCR from the 5' RACE reads. Here the sample spans 1.5 million to 2 million distinct CDR3 sequences, 34% being singletons. V is TRBV5-1 and J is TRBJ2-3, with D perhaps matching TRBD1 (5 bases). The clonotype comes from a young woman in good health. The sequencing sample was made of blood. The CDR3 here is CASSLGRGAGSTDTQYF. The CDR3 nucleotides read TGCGCCAGCAGCTTGGGGAGAGGAGCAGGGTCCACAGATACGCAGTATTTT.